This TCR beta chain was sequenced during a study of CD8+ T cells in alopecia areata (dated by TCRdb to 2016 to 2019). With regard to the full study: The treated patients took part in an open-label pilot trial in which moderate-to-severe alopecia areata was treated with oral tofacitinib at 5 to 10 mg twice daily. To study T cell clonal expansion in alopecia areata, the researchers applied high-throughput TCRbeta sequencing to both the C3H/HeJ mouse model and human patients. Scalp clonality was compared among normal scalp (n=4), patchy alopecia areata scalp (n=8), and alopecia totalis/universalis scalp (n=8). Biopsies were taken from tofacitinib-treated patients at baseline and at 4 and 24 weeks of treatment, and a later scalp biopsy was taken in several of the tofacitinib-treated patients. Scalp tissue and sorted CD4+ and CD8+ peripheral blood T cells from patchy and totalis/universalis alopecia areata patients and from healthy controls were covered by human TCRbeta sequencing. RNA was obtained with the PAXgene miRNA kit for fixed scalp, the miRNeasy kit for PBMCs, and the RNeasy kit for mouse skin. Tofacitinib was administered for 6 to 18 months, and 6 months of follow-up off drug were then conducted to assess delayed response and recurrence. Amplification of TCRbeta CDR3 regions was done by immunoSEQ multiplex PCR using 35 Vbeta forward primers and 13 Jbeta reverse primers. The SALT score, which quantifies the percentage of affected scalp surface area, was used to measure disease severity in treated patients. Beyond this particular receptor, the publication reports: Compared with mice, TCR sequences shared between patients were less clear, possibly partly because of HLA diversity across the patient population. Scalp TCR repertoire analysis is complicated because resident alphabeta T cells in normal human skin are also sequenced, whereas mouse skin is dominated by gammadelta T cells. Higher clonality and more expanded CD8+ clones were observed in lesional scalp than in normal scalp, particularly in alopecia totalis/universalis, a finding suggestive of antigenic drive. Tofacitinib significantly lowered scalp clonality and the number of expanded CD8+ clones among the top 100 scalp clones. During tofacitinib treatment, many expanded lesional clones stuck around in both scalp and blood, and this persistence may partly explain why relapse happens after treatment is stopped. Because the treated cohort was small and had just a single nonresponder, larger studies are needed to establish links between baseline CD8+ expansion and response.

The library was built by means of the immunoSEQ multiplex PCR assay. To provide template for TCR sequencing, every sample had RNA extracted and reverse transcribed into cDNA. SuperScript III was used for first-strand cDNA synthesis, primed with a 2:1 mix of oligo-dT and random hexamers. A synthetic immune receptor repertoire was used to assess amplification bias, and residual bias was removed computationally. The authors' analysis ran thus. Raw reads were preprocessed to remove errors, and CDR3 was defined according to IMGT conventions as the region from the conserved cysteine to phenylalanine. Clonality was computed by normalizing Shannon entropy by log2 of the number of productive unique TCRs and subtracting the result from 1. Scalp TCRbeta sequences were cross-referenced with sorted blood CD4 and CD8 repertoires so that the CD4 or CD8 identity of scalp clones could be inferred. Held by TCRdb, this immuneACCESS table contains in-frame sequences only and omits some clones. Under half of the omission traces to an unresolved V gene where checked; the cause of the rest is unknown. V, J and clone size are those of that table, while D and trimming were read from the DNA. The sample table lists fewer than 250,000 clones, about three fifths of them with a count of one. 0.65% to 0.7% of the sample comes from the top ten.

This clone appeared a single time. The antigen it recognizes is unknown. No quality values exist for individual bases; no much larger clone is one base distant. The time point label, as the study defines it: about four weeks on oral tofacitinib. Sample treatment or condition, as interpreted from the label and publication: oral pan-JAK inhibitor, 5-10 mg twice daily. Lesional scalp punch biopsies and peripheral blood were collected from alopecia areata patients. PBMCs were isolated by density centrifugation and stained for CD3, CD4 and CD8, and CD4+ and CD8+ T cells were sorted on a FACSAria. The CDR3 covers 13 residues, taking in both the cysteine and the phenylalanine. Only the CDR3 portion is preserved as DNA: 39 bases, with reading frame beginning at the first base. From the germline V gene, CDR1 is MNHEY and CDR2 is SVGAGI. Trimming costs V 0 bases and J 3 bases, and their ends lie 6 bases apart.

Sequenced material: CD4+ T cells sorted from blood, taken at week 4, from a patient treated with tofacitinib. This sequence uses TRBV6-5 and TRBJ2-7; D gene: possibly TRBD2, on 5 matching bases. The origin of this receptor is a human donor with alopecia areata. CDR3 sequence: CASSYSRDYEQYF. The DNA sequence reads TGTGCCAGCAGTTACTCCCGGGACTACGAGCAGTACTTC.